The sequence of this T cell receptor beta chain was determined in a study of siplizumab effects on memory and regulatory T cells. About this clone: As yet, its antigen is unknown.

The CDR3 has 14 residues. Trimming removed 5 bases from V and 7 bases from J; junction bases left unmatched: 9. Germline values: CDR1 SGHVS, CDR2 FQNEAQ. TCR templates numbering some 10^5 were assayed per sample. Assay: immunoSEQ multiplex PCR; the TCRdb copy retains only in-frame clones and omits some. This table holds more than 85,000 clones, approximately 90% found once. Study conclusions and caveats: Unstimulated naive T cells seemed to show more diversity than memory cells did, and they also seemed to be among the major contributors to the alloresponse. About 80-97% of proliferating CD4+ or CD8+ clones had no assignable naive or memory phenotype. For siplizumab cultures, the suppressive function of their proliferating Tregs was not confirmed.

This clonotype was sampled from a human donor in good health. Input material: CD4+ T cells sorted from blood. This chain joins TRBV7-8 and TRBJ1-2; 8 positions agree with TRBD1. CDR3 region: CASSLRQGIGGYTF. CDR3 DNA: TGTGCCAGCAGCCTAAGACAGGGGATAGGTGGCTACACCTTC.